One sample yielded the 11 T cell receptor beta chains listed below, sequenced in a study of blood T cell repertoires in COVID-19. TCRdb's copy holds only in-frame clones and misses some; the assay was immunoSEQ multiplex PCR. Of about 320,000 clones in the sample, 88% were seen once. The sequencing sample was made of PBMCs or T cells enriched from blood (not recorded which). These receptors all come from a man aged 30 to 39 who had recovered from COVID-19.

This chain joins TRBV7-9 and TRBJ2-7; 11 bases are a match to TRBD1. CDR3 length equals 15 residues. The J segment lost 6 bases and the V segment lost 4 bases, leaving 8 bases of the junction unmatched. The germline V gene encodes CDR1 SEHNR and CDR2 FQNEAQ (reference sequence). The CDR3 coding sequence is TGTGCCAGCAGCTCACGTGGGACAGGGGGTCGCGAGCAGTACTTC. It codes for CASSSRGTGGREQYF.

The rearrangement uses TRBV7-8 and TRBJ2-1; TRBD2 is a possible D gene (6 bases). Germline V lookup: CDR1 SGHVS, CDR2 FQNEAQ. Deletions cut 3 bases from V and 6 bases from J, with 15 bases between. The CDR3 runs to 15 residues. The CDR3 sequence is CASSFGGMEGNEQFF. Here the CDR3 DNA reads TGTGCCAGCAGCTTCGGGGGTATGGAGGGCAATGAGCAGTTCTTC.

This chain uses TRBV5-1 with TRBJ2-5; weak D call: TRBD1 (5 bases). Germline CDR1 reads SGHRS; CDR2 reads YFSETQ. This CDR3 spans 18 amino acids. Trimming removed 0 bases at V and 1 base at J, with 19 bases between. CDR3 amino acids: CASSLGLGQGWSQETQYF. CDR3 nucleotide sequence: TGCGCCAGCAGCTTGGGATTGGGGCAGGGTTGGAGCCAAGAGACCCAGTACTTC.

The chain couples TRBV25-1 to TRBJ1-6, with TRBD1 matching over 7 bases. Germline values: CDR1 MGHDK, CDR2 SYGVNS. Losses at the gene ends were 4 bases for V and 8 bases for J; bases not matched to a gene: 8. This CDR3 comprises 15 residues. The CDR3 DNA reads as TGTGCCAGCAGTGCCGCCGGGACAGAGGATTCACCCCTCCACTTT. Its protein is CASSAAGTEDSPLHF.

This chain connects TRBV20-1 to TRBJ2-1; perhaps TRBD2 as D (6 bases). This CDR3 region has 10 residues. Per germline, CDR1 DFQATT and CDR2 SNEGSKA (reference sequence). Trimming left V 0 bases short and J 16 bases short, with 10 bases between. The CDR3: CSARELAGFF. The CDR3 DNA is TGCAGTGCTAGAGAACTAGCTGGTTTCTTC.

This clone was picked up one time. The chain carries TRBV5-4 and TRBJ1-4; tentative D call: TRBD1 (5 bases). V lost 2 bases and J 0 bases, leaving 8 bases between the germline ends. Germline V gives CDR1 SGHNT, CDR2 YYREEE (reference sequence). The CDR3 has 15 amino acids. Here the CDR3 reads CASSLQDATNEKLFF. CDR3 nucleotides: TGTGCCAGCAGCTTACAGGATGCAACTAATGAAAAACTGTTTTTT. The full variable domain, rest sourced from reference TRBV5-4 and TRBJ1-4, is ETGVTQSPTHLIKTRGQQVTLRCSSQSGHNTVSWYQQALGQGPQFIFQYYREEENGRGNFPPRFSGLQFPNYSSELNVNALELDDSALYLCASSLQDATNEKLFFGSGTQLSVL.

This chain joins TRBV12-5 and TRBJ2-1; 11 bases are a match to TRBD2. The CDR3 runs 15 residues. Germline V gene lookup returns CDR1 LGHNT and CDR2 FRNRAP. V trimming: 5 bases; J trimming: 4 bases; junction bases outside the gene matches: 4. CDR3 in DNA: TGTGCTAGTGGTACGGGACTAGCGGCGTACAATGAGCAGTTCTTC. This encodes CASGTGLAAYNEQFF.

The V and J genes are TRBV9 and TRBJ2-1; 7 bases are shared with TRBD1. This CDR3 is built from 14 residues. V dropped 3 bases and J dropped 5; count of bases not matched to a gene: 5. Per germline, CDR1 SGDLS and CDR2 YYNGEE. The CDR3 DNA reads TGTGCCAGCAGCGCCGGGACAGCTGACAATGAGCAGTTCTTC. Protein sequence: CASSAGTADNEQFF.

The chain joins TRBV4-1 to TRBJ1-5; no definite D call. V shed 0 bases and J shed 1 base, with 7 bases lying between them. This CDR3 contains 15 residues. Germline CDR1 reads MGHRA; CDR2 reads YSYEKL. CDR3 coding DNA: TGCGCCAGCAGCCAAGATGAACGGAGCAATCAGCCCCAGCATTTT. Residues: CASSQDERSNQPQHF.

The gene calls are TRBV6-5 and TRBJ1-1, with TRBD1 as a possible D gene (6 bases). V was trimmed by 6 bases and J by 1 base, leaving 12 bases between them. The CDR3 totals 14 residues. Germline V gene data show CDR1 as MNHEY and CDR2 as SVGAGI. The chain's CDR3 is CASRPGTRNTEAFF. The CDR3 DNA sequence: TGTGCCAGCAGGCCCGGGACAAGGAACACTGAAGCTTTCTTT.

The V and J genes are TRBV15 and TRBJ1-3; D is unclear. The germline V and J ends were trimmed by 5 bases and 2 bases, with 13 bases remaining between them. The CDR3 is made up of 15 amino acids. The germline CDR1 and CDR2 sequences are LNHNV and YYDKDF (reference sequence). CDR3 DNA: TGTGCCACCAGCTTGAGGCCGGGGACTGGAAACACCATATATTTT. Encoded protein: CATSLRPGTGNTIYF.